This T cell receptor (beta chain) was sequenced in a study of cytotoxic CD8 clonotypes in ibrutinib-treated CLL. Study results and caveats: Clonality showed a rise at ibrutinib response that reversed toward baseline at progression.

A remark on this clone: Its antigen is unknown.

CDR1 is SNHLY, CDR2 FYNNEI, per germline. After removal of 3 bases from V and 4 bases from J, the junction contained 5 bases not matched to a gene. This CDR3 spans 15 amino acids. The protocol was immunoSEQ multiplex PCR, while the TCRdb copy is restricted to in-frame clones and leaves out a portion. The sample has 250,000 or so clones, less than 75% seen once. The V call is TRBV2, the J call TRBJ2-2; 7 positions match TRBD2. The sample consisted of PBMCs, taken after 24 months of ibrutinib treatment. This TCR came from a human donor with chronic lymphocytic leukemia. The CDR3 bases are TGTGCCAGCAGTGAGTTCTTAGCGGGCACCGGGGAGCTGTTTTTT. Protein sequence: CASSEFLAGTGELFF.